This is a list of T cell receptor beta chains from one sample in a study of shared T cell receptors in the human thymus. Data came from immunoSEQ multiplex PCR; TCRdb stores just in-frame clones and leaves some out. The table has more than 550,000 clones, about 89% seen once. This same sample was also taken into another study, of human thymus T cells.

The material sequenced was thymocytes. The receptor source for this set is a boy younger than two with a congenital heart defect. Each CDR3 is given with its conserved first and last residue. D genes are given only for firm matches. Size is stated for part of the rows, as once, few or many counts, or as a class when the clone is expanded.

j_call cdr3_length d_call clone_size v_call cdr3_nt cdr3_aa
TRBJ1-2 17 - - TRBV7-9 TGTGCCAGCAGCTTAGAGGCAGGGGAAGGTGGGTGTCTAGGCTACACCTTC CASSLEAGEGGCLGYTF
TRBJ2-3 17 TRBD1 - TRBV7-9 TGTGCCAGCAGCTTAAAGCCGGGACAGGGGCGCACAGATACGCAGTATTTT CASSLKPGQGRTDTQYF
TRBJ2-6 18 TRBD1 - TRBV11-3 TGTGCCTCAGTAGGCGGACAGGGTATTTACTCTGGGGCCAACGTCCTGACTTTC CASVGGQGIYSGANVLTF
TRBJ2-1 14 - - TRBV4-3 TGCGCCAGCAGCCCCGTCAATAGCGGCAATGAGCAGTTCTTC CASSPVNSGNEQFF
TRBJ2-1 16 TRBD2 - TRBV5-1 TGCGCCAGCAGCTTGGCCACTAGCGGGACATACAATGAGCAGTTCTTC CASSLATSGTYNEQFF
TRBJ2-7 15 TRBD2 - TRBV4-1 TGCGCCAGCAGCCAAGCAGCGGGGGGAGAAAGCGAGCAGTACTTC CASSQAAGGESEQYF
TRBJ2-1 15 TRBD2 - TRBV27 TGTGCCAGCAGTTTACTGGCGGGAGCTTACAATGAGCAGTTCTTC CASSLLAGAYNEQFF
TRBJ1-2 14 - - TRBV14 TGTGCCAGCAGCCAAGGGCAGGGGATGAGAGGCTACACCTTC CASSQGQGMRGYTF
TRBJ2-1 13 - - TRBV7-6 TGTGCCAGCAGCTTAGTGTCAGCGGATGAGCAGTTCTTC CASSLVSADEQFF
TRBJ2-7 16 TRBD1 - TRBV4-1 TGCGCCAGCAGCCAAGGACGGACAGGGGGACACTACGAGCAGTACTTC CASSQGRTGGHYEQYF
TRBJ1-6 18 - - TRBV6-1 TGTGCCAGCAGTGAAAAACAGGGTGTGGGTTTTTTTAATTCACCCCTCCACTTT CASSEKQGVGFFNSPLHF
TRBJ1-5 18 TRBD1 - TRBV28 TGTGCCAGCAGTGGACAGGGCTGGGGTCTGGATAGCAATCAGCCCCAGCATTTT CASSGQGWGLDSNQPQHF
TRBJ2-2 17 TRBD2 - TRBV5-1 TGCGCCAGCAGCTTGGCCTGTAGCGGGAGTGACACCGGGGAGCTGTTTTTT CASSLACSGSDTGELFF
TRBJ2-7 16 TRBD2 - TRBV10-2 TGCGCCAGCAGAACCGGACTAGCGGGTAACTCCTACGAGCAGTACTTC CASRTGLAGNSYEQYF
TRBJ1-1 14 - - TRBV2 TGTGCCAGCAGTGAAGCGCCCGCGGGCACTGAAGCTTTCTTT CASSEAPAGTEAFF
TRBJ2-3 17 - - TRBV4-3 TGCGCCAGCAGCCAAGAGGGTGGCGGGGGCAGGACAGATACGCAGTATTTT CASSQEGGGGRTDTQYF
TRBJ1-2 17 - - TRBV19 TGTGCCAGTAGTATAGATTTGACAGCGCCAACGAACTATGGCTACACCTTC CASSIDLTAPTNYGYTF
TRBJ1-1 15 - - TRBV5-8 TGTGCCAGCAGCTCACTGAACGTTCTCCTTGATGGTGCTTTCTTT CASSSLNVLLDGAFF
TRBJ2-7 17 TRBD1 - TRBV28 TGTGCCAGCACCATACCCCCTAGACAGGGCGTCTCCTACGAGCAGTACTTC CASTIPPRQGVSYEQYF
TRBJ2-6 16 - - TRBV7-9 TGTGCCAGCAGCTCTCAACTGCGCTCTGGGGCCAACGTCCTGACTTTC CASSSQLRSGANVLTF
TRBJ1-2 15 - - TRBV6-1 TGTGCCAGCAGTCGGACAGCTCAAGCTAACTATGGCTACACCTTC CASSRTAQANYGYTF
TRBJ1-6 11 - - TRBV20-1 TGCAGTGCTAGCTCTATTTCACCCCTCCACTTT CSASSISPLHF
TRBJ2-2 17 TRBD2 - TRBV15 TGTGCCACCAGCAGAAAACCTAGCGGGGGGAACACCGGGGAGCTGTTTTTT CATSRKPSGGNTGELFF
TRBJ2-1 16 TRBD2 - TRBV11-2 TGTGCCAGCAGCGGAAGGGGTAGCCTAGCGGGAAAGGGTCGGTTCTTC CASSGRGSLAGKGRFF
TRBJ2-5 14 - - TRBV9 TGTGCCAGCAGCGTATATGGGCAGCAAGAGACCCAGTACTTC CASSVYGQQETQYF
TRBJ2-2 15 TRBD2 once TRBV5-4 TGTGCCAGCTTCATTGGCGGGAGTGAAGGAGGGGAGCTGTTTTTT CASFIGGSEGGELFF
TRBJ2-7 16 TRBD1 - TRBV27 TGTGCCAGCAGTTTAGGGACAGGGCAATATCACTACGAGCAGTACTTC CASSLGTGQYHYEQYF
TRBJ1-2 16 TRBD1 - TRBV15 TGTGCCACCAGCCCACAACGGACAGGAGCATCCTATGGCTACACCTTC CATSPQRTGASYGYTF
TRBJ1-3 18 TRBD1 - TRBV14 TGTGCCAGCAGCCAAGAGAAGGACAGGGGCCGTAGAGGAAACACCATATATTTT CASSQEKDRGRRGNTIYF
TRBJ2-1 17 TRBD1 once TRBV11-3 TGTGCCAGCAGCTTAGATACGCCGGGACAGGACCCCAATCAGCAGTTCTTC CASSLDTPGQDPNQQFF
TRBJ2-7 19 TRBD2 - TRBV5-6 TGTGCCAGCAGCTGGGTAGGGACTAGCGGGAGGGACCCGTCCTACGAGCAGTACTTC CASSWVGTSGRDPSYEQYF
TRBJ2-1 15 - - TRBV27 TGTGCCAGCAGTTTAGGGCTAGCCCCCTACAATGAGCAGTTCTTC CASSLGLAPYNEQFF
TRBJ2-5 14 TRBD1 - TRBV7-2 TGTGCCAGCAGCCTTAGGGACAGTCAAGAGACCCAGTACTTC CASSLRDSQETQYF
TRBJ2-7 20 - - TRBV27 TGTGCCAGCAGTGGGGCGGACATCCTCGGCCAACCTGGGCCAATCTACGAGCAGTACTTC CASSGADILGQPGPIYEQYF
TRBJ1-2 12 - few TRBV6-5 TGTGCCAGCAGGCGACAGGACTTTGGCTACACCTTC CASRRQDFGYTF
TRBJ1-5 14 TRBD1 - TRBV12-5 TGTGCTAGTGGCTTACAGGGGGGCAATCAGCCCCAGCATTTT CASGLQGGNQPQHF
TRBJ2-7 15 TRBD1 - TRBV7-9 TGTGCCAGCAGCTCCCACGGGACAGTTAGTCACGAGCAGTACTTC CASSSHGTVSHEQYF
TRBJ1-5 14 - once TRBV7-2 TGTGCCAGCAGCTTACAGGGGATGGGGCAGCCCCAGCATTTT CASSLQGMGQPQHF
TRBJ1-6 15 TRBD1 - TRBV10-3 TGTGCCGTCCACAGGGGGGATCCTGCGAATTCACCCCTCCACTTT CAVHRGDPANSPLHF
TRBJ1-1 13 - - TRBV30 TGTGCCTGGAGTGTTTTGGGGGCGACTGAAGCTTTCTTT CAWSVLGATEAFF
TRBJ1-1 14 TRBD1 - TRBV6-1 TGTGCCAGCAGTGAACAGGGGGCAGCCCTTGAAGCTTTCTTT CASSEQGAALEAFF
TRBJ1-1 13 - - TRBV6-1 TGTGCCAGCAATCCTACCGCGAACACTGAAGCTTTCTTT CASNPTANTEAFF
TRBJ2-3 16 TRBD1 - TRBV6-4 TGTGCCAGCAGCCTGACAGGGGGCTATAGCACAGATACGCAGTATTTT CASSLTGGYSTDTQYF
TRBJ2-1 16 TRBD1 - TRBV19 TGTGCCAGTAGTGCCAAGGGGGCCGACTCCTACAATGAGCAGTTCTTC CASSAKGADSYNEQFF
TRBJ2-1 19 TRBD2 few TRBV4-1 TGCGCCAGCAGCCAAGACAGGACTAGCGTAAAGAGCTCCTACAATGAGCAGTTCTTC CASSQDRTSVKSSYNEQFF
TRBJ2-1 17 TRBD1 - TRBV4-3 TGCGCCAGCAGCCCCAACGCGGACAGGGTAGCGAAGAATGAGCAGTTCTTC CASSPNADRVAKNEQFF
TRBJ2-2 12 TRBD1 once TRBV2 TGTGCCAGCACCCAGGGGGCCGGGGAGCTGTTTTTT CASTQGAGELFF
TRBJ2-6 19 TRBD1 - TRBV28 TGTGCCAGCAGTTTATTGTTGACAGGGGGCGCAGCCGGGGCCAACGTCCTGACTTTC CASSLLLTGGAAGANVLTF
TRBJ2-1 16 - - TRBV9 TGTGCCAGCAGCGTAGCTTGGGGGGGCTCTTACAATGAGCAGTTCTTC CASSVAWGGSYNEQFF